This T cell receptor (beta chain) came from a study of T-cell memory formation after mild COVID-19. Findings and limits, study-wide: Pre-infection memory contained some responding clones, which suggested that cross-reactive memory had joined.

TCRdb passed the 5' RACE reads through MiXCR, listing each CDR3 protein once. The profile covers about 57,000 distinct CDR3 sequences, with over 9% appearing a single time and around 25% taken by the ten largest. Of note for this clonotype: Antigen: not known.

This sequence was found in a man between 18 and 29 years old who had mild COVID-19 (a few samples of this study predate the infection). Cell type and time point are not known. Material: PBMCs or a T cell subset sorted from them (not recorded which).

DNA of the CDR3: TGTGCCACCAGCGGAACTCTGTGGGACTATGGCTACACCTTC. It yields the protein CATSGTLWDYGYTF. The chain uses TRBV15 and TRBJ1-2; D is uncertain. The V gene lost 5 bases and the J gene lost 3 bases, with 13 bases spanning the gap. Germline V gene sequence: CDR1 LNHNV, CDR2 YYDKDF (reference sequence). The CDR3 loop spans 14 amino acids.